Below, 17 T cell receptor beta chains from the same sample are listed, as sequenced in a study of cytomegalovirus exposure and HLA in healthy donors. Researchers ran the PCR with 60 Vbeta and 13 Jbeta primers. Produced via immunoSEQ multiplex PCR; TCRdb's table is partial and in-frame only. Among around 100,000 clones listed, about 76% were seen once. The source material was PBMCs. Receptors originate from a man aged 30 to 39 in good health and CMV-seropositive.

This chain links TRBV6-5 with TRBJ2-7, with TRBD2 matching over 9 bases. CDR1 and CDR2 from the germline V gene are MNHEY and SVGAGI. This CDR3 spans 13 amino acids. V trimming: 5 bases; J trimming: 5 bases; junction bases outside the gene matches: 4. As DNA, the CDR3 is TGTGCCAGCAGTGCGGGAGGGGACCACGAGCAGTACTTC. This sequence encodes CASSAGGDHEQYF.

Many counts were recorded for this clone. This sequence joins TRBV2 and TRBJ2-5; 15 nucleotides align to TRBD2. In germline, CDR1 is SNHLY, CDR2 FYNNEI. This CDR3 has 16 amino acids. Trimming took 6 bases from V and 4 from J; bases not matched to a gene: 6. DNA of the CDR3: TGTGCCAGCAGCGACGGACTAGCGGGGGGGGCAGAGACCCAGTACTTC. This gives the protein CASSDGLAGGAETQYF.

The V and J genes are TRBV5-1 and TRBJ1-1; D possibly corresponds to TRBD1 (6 bases). Trimming cost V 3 bases and J 0 bases, with 15 bases left between them. There are 16 residues in the CDR3. Germline CDR1 SGHRS, CDR2 YFSETQ. The CDR3 loop is CASSSRGGAMNTEAFF. CDR3 nucleotides: TGCGCCAGCAGCTCTCGCGGGGGCGCCATGAACACTGAAGCTTTCTTT.

The chain couples TRBV6-5 to TRBJ2-7; tentative D call: TRBD1 (6 bases). V was shortened by 2 bases and J by 1 base, with 9 bases between the two germline ends. In germline, CDR1 is MNHEY, CDR2 SVGAGI. The CDR3 extends over 14 amino acids. The CDR3 bases are TGTGCCAGCAGTTACACAGGGAGTTCCTACGAGCAGTACTTC. Amino acid sequence: CASSYTGSSYEQYF.

The CDR3 region is CASSLGSEDNEQFF. In DNA form, the CDR3 reads TGCGCCAGCAGCCTCGGGTCTGAGGACAATGAGCAGTTCTTC. This chain links TRBV5-1 with TRBJ2-1; D is unclear. V was clipped by 4 bases and J by 5 bases, with 13 bases between them. This CDR3 has 14 amino acids. Germline CDR1 SGHRS, CDR2 YFSETQ.

V and J are TRBV6-5 and TRBJ2-1, with 7 bases aligning to TRBD2. Germline CDR1 and CDR2: MNHEY and SVGAGI. Unmatched junction bases numbered 8, after V lost 6 bases and J lost 6 bases. The CDR3 consists of 14 residues. The CDR3 region is CASSPQGLPNEQFF. CDR3 coding DNA: TGTGCCAGCAGCCCCCAGGGACTACCCAATGAGCAGTTCTTC.

The genes are TRBV28 and TRBJ2-7; 9 nucleotides align to TRBD1. The germline V gene has CDR1 MDHEN and CDR2 SYDVKM. CDR3 length equals 18 residues. V trimming: 6 bases; J trimming: 6 bases; junction bases outside the gene matches: 21. The CDR3 DNA sequence: TGTGCCAGCAGCCGATATCTCACGGGACAGGGAATTTATGGCGAGCAGTACTTC. Translation: CASSRYLTGQGIYGEQYF.

This clone was found a few times. The V and J genes are TRBV7-9 and TRBJ1-5; D unresolved. V gave up 2 bases and J gave up 1 base, with 6 bases separating them. The CDR3 runs to 14 residues. In germline, CDR1 is SEHNR, CDR2 FQNEAQ (reference sequence). CDR3 in amino acids: CASSLRGSNQPQHF. The CDR3 bases are TGTGCCAGCAGCTTACGGGGAAGCAATCAGCCCCAGCATTTT.

This clone was observed a single time. The rearrangement joins TRBV19 to TRBJ2-5; tentative D call: TRBD2 (6 bases). CDR3 length equals 11 residues. Trimming removed 5 bases from V and 7 bases from J, with 8 bases in between. Germline CDR1 is LNHDA and CDR2 is SQIVND (reference sequence). Written as DNA, the CDR3 is TGTGCCAGTAGTCTCGGGGGGACCCAGTACTTC. As protein: CASSLGGTQYF.

The V gene is TRBV2, the J gene TRBJ1-2; 11 bases match TRBD1. The CDR3 contains 15 residues. J lost 8 bases, V lost 7 bases, and 12 bases had no gene match. Germline values: CDR1 SNHLY, CDR2 FYNNEI. The CDR3 bases are TGTGCCAGCACCGAAGGGACAGGGGGGAACCTGGGCTACACCTTC. It encodes CASTEGTGGNLGYTF. Based on the CDR3 plus reference TRBV2 and TRBJ1-2, the full variable domain is EPEVTQTPSHQVTQMGQEVILRCVPISNHLYFYWYRQILGQKVEFLVSFYNNEISEKSEIFDDQFSVERPDGSNFTLKIRSTKLEDSAMYFCASTEGTGGNLGYTFGSGTRLTVV.

This clone appeared a few times. The chain joins TRBV7-8 to TRBJ1-2, with D tentatively TRBD1 (6 bases). This CDR3 has 15 amino acids. Germline V gene data show CDR1 as SGHVS and CDR2 as FQNEAQ. With 5 bases removed from V and 8 bases from J, the gap between germline ends came to 21 bases. The CDR3: CASSVGEGDGRGYTF. CDR3 coding DNA: TGTGCCAGCAGCGTTGGGGAGGGGGACGGAAGGGGCTACACCTTC.

V gene TRBV19 combines with J gene TRBJ1-1; TRBD1 might be the D (5 bases). Per germline, CDR1 LNHDA and CDR2 SQIVND (reference sequence). V gave up 7 bases and J gave up 4 bases, with 16 bases separating them. This CDR3 has 14 residues. The CDR3 sequence: CASTPTGGGTEAFF. The CDR3 bases are TGTGCCAGTACCCCAACGGGGGGTGGCACTGAAGCTTTCTTT.

This clone appeared a few times. The rearrangement uses TRBV12-5 and TRBJ2-3; D not resolved. The germline V gene encodes CDR1 LGHNT and CDR2 FRNRAP. V dropped 7 bases and J dropped 6 bases, with 17 bases sitting between them. This CDR3 region has 14 residues. CDR3 bases: TGTGCTAGTGCCTCGGGTCACAAACCTGATACGCAGTATTTT. It specifies CASASGHKPDTQYF.

The chain uses TRBV29-1 and TRBJ2-1; perhaps TRBD1 as D (5 bases). The V end lost 1 base, the J end lost 0 bases, and 13 bases lay between the germline ends. The germline CDR1 and CDR2 sequences are SQVTM and ANQGSEA. The CDR3 totals 16 residues. In nucleotides, the CDR3 is TGCAGCGTTGAAGCAAATACCGGACACTCCTACAATGAGCAGTTCTTC. This gives the protein CSVEANTGHSYNEQFF.

As concerns this clone: Relative to the germline gene, one junction end is altered; a read error may explain this. The CDR3 protein is CASSLTGNRPQHF. The DNA of the CDR3 is TGTGCCAGCAGCTTGACAGGCAATCGGCCCCAGCATTTT. The chain recombines TRBV5-6 with TRBJ1-5, with D possibly matching TRBD1 (5 bases). The germline V gene has CDR1 SGHDT and CDR2 YYEEEE. This CDR3 contains 13 residues.

This clone was seen more than once but under ten times. The chain joins TRBV5-1 to TRBJ2-5, with 8 bases fitting TRBD2. This CDR3 spans 13 amino acids. Trimming cost V 10 bases and J 5 bases; bases outside gene matches: 10. CDR1 and CDR2 from the germline V gene are SGHRS and YFSETQ. The CDR3 reads CAPRGGGRETQYF. The CDR3 nucleotides read TGCGCCCCAAGAGGCGGGGGGAGGGAGACCCAGTACTTC.

The chain uses TRBV19 and TRBJ2-2; 7 bases match TRBD2. The CDR3 length is 13 residues. The germline V gene encodes CDR1 LNHDA and CDR2 SQIVND (reference sequence). J was trimmed by 2 bases and V by 9 bases; bases with no gene match: 3. Here the CDR3 reads CASGGLNTGELFF. The CDR3 nucleotides are TGTGCCAGCGGGGGACTAAACACCGGGGAGCTGTTTTTT.